Below are 27 T cell receptor beta chains sequenced from a single sample in a study of long-term antiretroviral therapy in people with HIV. They ran version v3.0 of the immunoSEQ assay at survey level. Some clones are missing from TCRdb's copy, which holds only in-frame ones; the method was immunoSEQ multiplex PCR. The sample has 35,000 or so clones, over 60% seen once. Sample: unsorted PBMCs, taken 2 years after starting antiretroviral therapy. These receptors were taken from a woman aged 50 to 60 with HIV.

The chain has TRBV4-2 and TRBJ1-1, with D tentatively TRBD1 (5 bases). CDR3 size: 14 residues. Germline values: CDR1 LGHNA, CDR2 YNFKEQ. Trimming cost V 8 bases and J 3 bases, with 16 bases left between them. This CDR3 reads CASGWGGRDTEAFF. The CDR3 coding sequence is TGTGCCAGCGGCTGGGGGGGAAGGGACACTGAAGCTTTCTTT.

The chain carries TRBV18 and TRBJ2-1; TRBD1 matches at 9 bases. The CDR3 sequence is 15 residues long. J lost 8 bases, V lost 3 bases, and 8 bases had no gene match. In germline, CDR1 is KGHSH, CDR2 LQKENI. The CDR3 DNA reads TGTGCCAGCTCACCCCCGGGACAGGGTCGGGATGAGCAGTTCTTC. Its translation: CASSPPGQGRDEQFF.

The chain recombines TRBV15 with TRBJ2-1; TRBD2 agrees at 14 bases. CDR3 length: 20 residues. Germline-derived CDR1 and CDR2 are LNHNV and YYDKDF (reference sequence). With V trimmed by 0 bases and J by 0 bases, 7 bases remained unmatched. CDR3 residues: CATSREGLAGAISSYNEQFF. The CDR3 region has the DNA TGTGCCACCAGCAGAGAGGGACTAGCGGGGGCGATTAGCTCCTACAATGAGCAGTTCTTC.

The CDR3 bases are TGCGCCAGCACCCGAGGGGATAGCGGGGGGGCCAACGAGCAGTACTTC. Translation gives CASTRGDSGGANEQYF. The V gene is TRBV10-2, the J gene TRBJ2-7, with TRBD2 matching over 11 bases. The V gene's germline CDR1 is WSHSY and CDR2 SAAADI. V was clipped by 7 bases and J by 5 bases; unmatched bases: 13. This CDR3 contains 16 residues.

J is TRBJ2-1 and V is TRBV15, with D perhaps assigned TRBD1 or TRBD2 (5 bases each). Trimming cost V 0 bases and J 0 bases, with 12 bases left between them. This CDR3 has 17 amino acids. Per the germline V gene, CDR1 is LNHNV and CDR2 is YYDKDF (reference sequence). This CDR3 reads CATSREVGVSSYNEQFF. For the CDR3, the DNA is TGTGCCACCAGCAGAGAGGTGGGGGTTAGCTCCTACAATGAGCAGTTCTTC.

The chain combines TRBV1 with TRBJ2-7; the tabulated D call, TRBD1, remains unverified against the DNA. TRBV1 represents a pseudogene. There are 12 residues in the CDR3. The CDR3 region is CTSSQVRQEQYV. The CDR3 DNA is TGCACCAGCAGCCAAGTAAGACAAGAGCAGTACGTC.

The gene calls are TRBV5-6 and TRBJ1-4; 9 bases are a match to TRBD1. The CDR3 is 15 amino acids. The ends lost 4 bases at V and 8 bases at J; junction bases unmatched: 9. Germline V gives CDR1 SGHDT, CDR2 YYEEEE. The CDR3 region has the DNA TGTGCCAGCAGCCAGGGGGACAGGGCATTAGAAAAACTGTTTTTT. This encodes CASSQGDRALEKLFF.

The chain joins TRBV12-5 to TRBJ2-2, with 9 bases aligning to TRBD1. This CDR3 has 17 amino acids. The junction had 4 bases not matched to a gene; V was cut back by 2 bases and J by 0 bases. In germline, CDR1 is LGHNT, CDR2 FRNRAP. CDR3 sequence reads: CASGLTRTGANTGELFF. The CDR3 nucleotides are TGTGCTAGTGGTTTGACCCGGACAGGGGCGAACACCGGGGAGCTGTTTTTT.

V is TRBV6-5 and J is TRBJ1-5; D unresolved. Trimming cost V 5 bases and J 9 bases, with 14 bases left between them. This CDR3 is 13 amino acids long. Per germline, CDR1 MNHEY and CDR2 SVGAGI. The CDR3 here is CASSLDISRPQHF. CDR3 DNA: TGTGCCAGCAGTCTCGACATCTCTCGGCCCCAGCATTTT.

This chain connects TRBV7-9 to TRBJ2-7; the D gene is possibly TRBD1 (6 bases). The germline V gene has CDR1 SEHNR and CDR2 FQNEAQ (reference sequence). The V gene lost 1 base and the J gene lost 6 bases, with 7 bases spanning the gap. The CDR3 length is 12 residues. The DNA of the CDR3 is TGTGCCAGCAGCTTAGTCAGGGGCGAGCAGTACTTC. It specifies CASSLVRGEQYF.

The rearrangement joins TRBV30 to TRBJ1-2, with 7 bases identical to TRBD1. Trimming took 5 bases from V and 5 from J; bases not matched to a gene: 8. Germline CDR1 GTSNPN, CDR2 SVGIG (reference sequence). The CDR3 spans 13 residues. The CDR3 protein is CAWGLQGGYGYTF. The CDR3 DNA sequence: TGTGCCTGGGGCCTTCAGGGGGGGTATGGCTACACCTTC. The full variable domain, completed using reference TRBV30 and TRBJ1-2, is SQTIHQWPATLVQPVGSPLSLECTVEGTSNPNLYWYRQAAGRGLQLLFYSVGIGQISSEVPQNLSASRPQDRQFILSSKKLLLSDSGFYLCAWGLQGGYGYTFGSGTRLTVV.

V gene TRBV21-1 combines with J gene TRBJ2-3; no check of the table's D call, TRBD1, against the DNA was made. TRBV21-1 is noted as a pseudogene. This CDR3 has 14 amino acids. This chain's CDR3 is CASSLRQSTDTQYF. The CDR3 nucleotides are TGTGCCAGCAGCCTACGACAGAGCACAGATACGCAGTATTTT.

The chain has TRBV5-1 and TRBJ2-3; 10 bases line up with TRBD2. This CDR3 spans 19 amino acids. The ends lost 3 bases at V and 1 base at J; junction bases unmatched: 14. The germline gives CDR1 SGHRS, CDR2 YFSETQ. The CDR3 spells CASSSLAGVVEARTDTQYF. The DNA of the CDR3 is TGCGCCAGCAGCTCCCTAGCGGGGGTGGTAGAGGCACGCACAGATACGCAGTATTTT.

The rearrangement uses TRBV9 and TRBJ2-5; D unclear. This CDR3 comprises 13 residues. Germline loops: CDR1 SGDLS, CDR2 YYNGEE. Trimming removed 3 bases from V and 2 bases from J, with 8 bases in between. The CDR3 loop is CASSATSQETQYF. The CDR3 DNA is TGTGCCAGCAGCGCGACTTCACAAGAGACCCAGTACTTC.

This clone was counted once. The rearrangement joins TRBV6-1 to TRBJ1-1; D is ambiguous. The CDR3 is 13 amino acids. Germline lookup yields CDR1 MNHNS and CDR2 SASEGT. V lost 7 bases and J lost 1, with 10 bases in between. The CDR3 is CASIGWPNTEAFF. The CDR3, as DNA: TGTGCCAGCATCGGGTGGCCGAACACTGAAGCTTTCTTT.

This clone was picked up a small number of times. This chain uses TRBV18 with TRBJ1-6; 10 bases are a match to TRBD1. From germline, CDR1 is KGHSH and CDR2 LQKENI. The CDR3 extends over 15 amino acids. Trimming took 6 bases from V and 8 from J; bases not matched to a gene: 7. Here the CDR3 reads CASSLDRGRDSPLHF. The CDR3 nucleotides read TGTGCCAGCTCCCTCGACAGGGGGCGGGATTCACCCCTCCACTTT.

The rearrangement joins TRBV10-2 to TRBJ1-6; 8 bases line up with TRBD1. The CDR3 loop spans 14 amino acids. V gave up 2 bases and J gave up 10 bases; unmatched junction bases: 4. Germline CDR1 is WSHSY and CDR2 is SAAADI. This chain's CDR3 is CASSEPTGVSPLHF. In nucleotides, the CDR3 is TGCGCCAGCAGTGAGCCGACAGGGGTATCACCCCTCCACTTT.

The chain has TRBV7-9 and TRBJ1-6; 8 positions agree with TRBD1. Unmatched junction bases numbered 2, after V lost 5 bases and J lost 2 bases. CDR3 length equals 15 residues. Germline-derived CDR1 and CDR2 are SEHNR and FQNEAQ (reference sequence). CDR3 nucleotide sequence: TGTGCCAGCAGCGGACAGGGCCCCTATAATTCACCCCTCCACTTT. Encoded protein: CASSGQGPYNSPLHF.

The genes are TRBV4-1 and TRBJ2-5; D remains ambiguous. This CDR3 comprises 13 residues. V lost 3 bases and J 4 bases, leaving 9 bases between the germline ends. Germline CDR1 is MGHRA and CDR2 is YSYEKL. In nucleotides, the CDR3 is TGCGCCAGCAGCCAGATCAAGGGAGAGACCCAGTACTTC. Its protein product is CASSQIKGETQYF.

This clone has only a few counts. The chain links TRBV11-2 to TRBJ1-6, with 7 bases matching TRBD1. The CDR3 covers 15 residues. The germline V gene encodes CDR1 SGHAT and CDR2 FQNNGV. Trimming removed 4 bases from V and 1 base from J; junction bases left unmatched: 1. The CDR3 region has the DNA TGTGCCAGCAGCTCACAGGGGTCCTATAATTCACCCCTCCACTTT. It codes for CASSSQGSYNSPLHF. Variable domain in full (rest from reference TRBV11-2 and TRBJ1-6): EAGVAQSPRYKIIEKRQSVAFWCNPISGHATLYWYQQILGQGPKLLIQFQNNGVVDDSQLPKDRFSAERLKGVDSTLKIQPAKLEDSAVYLCASSSQGSYNSPLHFGNGTRLTVT.

A few counts support this clone. This chain connects TRBV5-4 to TRBJ1-2; TRBD1 matches at 7 bases. CDR1 SGHNT and CDR2 YYREEE come from the germline V gene (reference sequence). There are 13 residues in the CDR3. J gave up 2 bases and V 4 bases, and 2 bases lay outside the gene matches. In DNA form, the CDR3 reads TGTGCCAGCAGCCAGGACAGGAACTATGGCTACACCTTC. It translates to CASSQDRNYGYTF.

Only one count was recorded for this clone. The chain has TRBV7-9 and TRBJ2-3, with a possible D match to TRBD2 (5 bases). V was trimmed by 2 bases and J by 1 base, leaving 10 bases between them. Germline assignment: CDR1 SEHNR and CDR2 FQNEAQ (reference sequence). This CDR3 has 15 residues. The CDR3, as DNA: TGTGCCAGCAGCTTACTCCGGGGAGGCACAGATACGCAGTATTTT. The encoded protein is CASSLLRGGTDTQYF.

The rearrangement links TRBV5-1 to TRBJ2-6; D is possibly TRBD1 (6 bases). The V gene's germline CDR1 is SGHRS and CDR2 YFSETQ. The CDR3 has 15 residues. V lost 4 bases and J 1 base, leaving 9 bases between the germline ends. CDR3 sequence reads: CASSPTGSGANVLTF. The CDR3 DNA follows: TGCGCCAGCAGCCCCACAGGGTCTGGGGCCAACGTCCTGACTTTC.

The CDR3 is CASGEQGLSGNTIYF. The DNA of the CDR3 is TGTGCCAGCGGGGAACAGGGCCTCTCTGGAAACACCATATATTTT. The chain is built from TRBV2 and TRBJ1-3; possibly TRBD1 for D (6 bases). Germline lookup yields CDR1 SNHLY and CDR2 FYNNEI. The CDR3 has 15 residues. The V end was cut by 8 bases, the J end by 0 bases, with 14 bases between.

CDR3 nucleotide sequence: TGTGCCTGGAGTCCCTCATACGCGTATGGAAACACCATATATTTT. It is translated as CAWSPSYAYGNTIYF. The V gene is TRBV30, the J gene TRBJ1-3; unclear D gene. CDR1 and CDR2 from the germline V gene are GTSNPN and SVGIG (reference sequence). The CDR3 extends over 15 amino acids. V was cut by 2 bases and J by 3 bases, with 14 bases left in between.

V gene TRBV11-2 combines with J gene TRBJ2-1; D is tentatively TRBD1 or TRBD2 (5 bases each). Trimming removed 5 bases from V and 7 bases from J, with 24 bases in between. Looked up from germline, CDR1 is SGHAT and CDR2 is FQNNGV. The CDR3 has 17 residues. CDR3 in amino acids: CASSAQMGVAGWNEQFF. DNA of the CDR3: TGTGCCAGCAGCGCCCAGATGGGGGTAGCCGGGTGGAATGAGCAGTTCTTC.

The CDR3 DNA follows: TGTGCCTGGAGTGTACCAGGGGGGCTGTTCTCTGAAGCTTTCTTT. Translated: CAWSVPGGLFSEAFF. The gene calls are TRBV30 and TRBJ1-1; 7 positions agree with TRBD1. The CDR3 is 15 amino acids. The V gene end was trimmed by 0 bases and the J gene end by 6 bases; junction bases not matched to a gene: 10. Germline V gene data show CDR1 as GTSNPN and CDR2 as SVGIG (reference sequence).